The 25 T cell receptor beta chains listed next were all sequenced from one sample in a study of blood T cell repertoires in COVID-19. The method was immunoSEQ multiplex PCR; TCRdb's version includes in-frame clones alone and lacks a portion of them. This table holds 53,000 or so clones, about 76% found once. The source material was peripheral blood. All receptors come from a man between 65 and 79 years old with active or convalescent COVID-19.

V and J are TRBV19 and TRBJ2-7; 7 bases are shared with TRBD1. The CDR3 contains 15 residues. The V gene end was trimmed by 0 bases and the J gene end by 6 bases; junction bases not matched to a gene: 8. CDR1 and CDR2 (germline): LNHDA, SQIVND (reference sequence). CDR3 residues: CASSIEGRGNSEQYF. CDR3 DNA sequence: TGTGCCAGTAGTATAGAGGGCAGGGGGAACTCCGAGCAGTACTTC.

The CDR3 sequence: CASSGDSNQPQHF. As DNA, the CDR3 is TGTGCCAGCAGCGGGGATAGCAATCAGCCCCAGCATTTT. The genes are TRBV6-5 and TRBJ1-5, with D unclear. V lost 6 bases and J lost 0, with 6 bases in between. This CDR3 comprises 13 residues. Germline CDR1 is MNHEY and CDR2 is SVGAGI.

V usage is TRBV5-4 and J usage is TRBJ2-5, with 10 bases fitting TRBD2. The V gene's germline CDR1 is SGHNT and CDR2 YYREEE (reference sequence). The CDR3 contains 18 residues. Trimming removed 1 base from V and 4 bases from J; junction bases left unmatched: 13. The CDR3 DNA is TGTGCCAGCAGCTTGTTGACGCCAACTAGCGGGATAGCAGAGACCCAGTACTTC. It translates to CASSLLTPTSGIAETQYF. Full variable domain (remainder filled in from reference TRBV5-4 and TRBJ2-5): ETGVTQSPTHLIKTRGQQVTLRCSSQSGHNTVSWYQQALGQGPQFIFQYYREEENGRGNFPPRFSGLQFPNYSSELNVNALELDDSALYLCASSLLTPTSGIAETQYFGPGTRLLVL.

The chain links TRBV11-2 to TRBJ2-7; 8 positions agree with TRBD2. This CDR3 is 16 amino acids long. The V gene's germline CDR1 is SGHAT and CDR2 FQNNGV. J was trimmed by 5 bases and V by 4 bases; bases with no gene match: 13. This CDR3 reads CASSYHLREGRDEQYF. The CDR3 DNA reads TGTGCCAGCAGCTACCACCTCCGGGAGGGCCGGGACGAGCAGTACTTC.

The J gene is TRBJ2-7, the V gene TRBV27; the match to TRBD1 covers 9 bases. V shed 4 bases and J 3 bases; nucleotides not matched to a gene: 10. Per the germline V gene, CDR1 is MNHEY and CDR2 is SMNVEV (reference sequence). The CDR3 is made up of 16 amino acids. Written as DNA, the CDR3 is TGTGCCAGCAGTTCTAGAAACAGGGGGCGAATCTACGAGCAGTACTTC. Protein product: CASSSRNRGRIYEQYF.

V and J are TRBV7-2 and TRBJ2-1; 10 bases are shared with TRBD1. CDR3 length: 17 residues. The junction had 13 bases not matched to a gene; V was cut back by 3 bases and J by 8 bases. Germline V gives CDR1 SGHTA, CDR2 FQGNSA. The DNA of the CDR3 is TGTGCCAGCAGCTTTTTTTCCGTCGGGACAGGGGAAGATGAGCAGTTCTTC. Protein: CASSFFSVGTGEDEQFF.

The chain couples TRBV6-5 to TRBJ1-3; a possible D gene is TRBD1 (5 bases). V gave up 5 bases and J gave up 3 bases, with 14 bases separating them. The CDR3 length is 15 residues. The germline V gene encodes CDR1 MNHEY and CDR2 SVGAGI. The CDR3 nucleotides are TGTGCCAGCAGTCGCCGACGGGGGGGTGGAAACACCATATATTTT. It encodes CASSRRRGGGNTIYF.

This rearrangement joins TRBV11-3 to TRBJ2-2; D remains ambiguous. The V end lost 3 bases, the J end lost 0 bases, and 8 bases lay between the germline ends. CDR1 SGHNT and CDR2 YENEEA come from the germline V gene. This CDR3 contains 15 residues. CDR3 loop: CASSFSGSNTGELFF. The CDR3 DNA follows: TGTGCCAGCAGCTTCTCAGGATCGAACACCGGGGAGCTGTTTTTT.

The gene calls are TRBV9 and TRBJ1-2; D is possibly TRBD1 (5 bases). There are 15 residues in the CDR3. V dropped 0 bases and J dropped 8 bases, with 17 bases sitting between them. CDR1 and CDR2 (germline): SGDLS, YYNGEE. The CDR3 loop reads CASSVAGERFEGYTF. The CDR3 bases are TGTGCCAGCAGCGTAGCGGGGGAGAGGTTCGAAGGCTACACCTTC.

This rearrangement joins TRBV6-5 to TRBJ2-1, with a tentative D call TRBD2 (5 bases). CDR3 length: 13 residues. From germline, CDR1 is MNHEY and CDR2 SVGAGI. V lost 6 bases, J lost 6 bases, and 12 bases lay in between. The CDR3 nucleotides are TGTGCCAGCAGGAGGGAACAGAGCAATGAGCAGTTCTTC. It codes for CASRREQSNEQFF.

CDR3 DNA: TGCGCCAGCAGCAGCCTAGCGGGAAGCACAGATACGCAGTATTTT. This gives the protein CASSSLAGSTDTQYF. The chain recombines TRBV5-1 with TRBJ2-3; 9 nucleotides line up with TRBD2. CDR1 is SGHRS, CDR2 YFSETQ, per germline. Germline trimming cut 4 bases from V and 0 bases from J; bases unmatched to any gene: 3. The CDR3 is made up of 15 amino acids.

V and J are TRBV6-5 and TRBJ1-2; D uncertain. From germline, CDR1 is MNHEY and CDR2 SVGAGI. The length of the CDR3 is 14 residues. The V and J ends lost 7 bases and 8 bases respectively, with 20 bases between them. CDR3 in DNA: TGTGCCAGCACCGGACTGTTAGGGTTATACGGCTACACCTTC. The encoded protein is CASTGLLGLYGYTF.

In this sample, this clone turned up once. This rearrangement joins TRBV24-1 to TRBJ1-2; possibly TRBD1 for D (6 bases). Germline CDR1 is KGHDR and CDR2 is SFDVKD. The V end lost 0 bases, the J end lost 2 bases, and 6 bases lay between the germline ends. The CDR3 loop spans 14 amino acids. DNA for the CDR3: TGTGCCACCAGTGATTTGGGACAGAACTATGGCTACACCTTC. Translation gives CATSDLGQNYGYTF.

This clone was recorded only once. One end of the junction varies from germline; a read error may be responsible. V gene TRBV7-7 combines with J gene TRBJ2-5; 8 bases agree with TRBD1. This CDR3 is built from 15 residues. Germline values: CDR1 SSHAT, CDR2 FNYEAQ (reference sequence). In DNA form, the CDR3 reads TGTGCTAGCAGCCTACAGGGGGTCTTAGGAGAGACCCAGTACTTC. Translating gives CASSLQGVLGETQYF.

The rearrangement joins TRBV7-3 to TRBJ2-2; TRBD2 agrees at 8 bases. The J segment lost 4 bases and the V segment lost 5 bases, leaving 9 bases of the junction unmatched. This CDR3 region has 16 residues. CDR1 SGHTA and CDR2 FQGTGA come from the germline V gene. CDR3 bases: TGTGCCAGCAGCCCGTCCGGGGGGGGAGGCACCGGGGAGCTGTTTTTT. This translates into CASSPSGGGGTGELFF.

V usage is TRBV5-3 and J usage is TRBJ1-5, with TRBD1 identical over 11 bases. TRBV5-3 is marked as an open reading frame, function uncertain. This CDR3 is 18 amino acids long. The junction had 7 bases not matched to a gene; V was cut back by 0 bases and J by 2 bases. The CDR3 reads CARSLAGQGEVGNQPQHF. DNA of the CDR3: TGTGCCAGAAGCTTGGCGGGACAGGGGGAGGTCGGCAATCAGCCCCAGCATTTT.

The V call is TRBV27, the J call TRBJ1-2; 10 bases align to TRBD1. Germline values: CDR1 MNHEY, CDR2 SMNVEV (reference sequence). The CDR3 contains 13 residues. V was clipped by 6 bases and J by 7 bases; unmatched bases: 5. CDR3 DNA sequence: TGTGCCAGCAGGGGACAGGGGACGTTTGGCTACACCTTC. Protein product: CASRGQGTFGYTF.

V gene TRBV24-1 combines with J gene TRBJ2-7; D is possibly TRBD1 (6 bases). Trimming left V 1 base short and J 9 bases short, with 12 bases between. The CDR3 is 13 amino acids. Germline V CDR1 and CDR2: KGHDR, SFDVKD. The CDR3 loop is CATSDFNREVQYF. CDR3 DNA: TGTGCCACCAGTGATTTCAACAGGGAAGTGCAGTACTTC.

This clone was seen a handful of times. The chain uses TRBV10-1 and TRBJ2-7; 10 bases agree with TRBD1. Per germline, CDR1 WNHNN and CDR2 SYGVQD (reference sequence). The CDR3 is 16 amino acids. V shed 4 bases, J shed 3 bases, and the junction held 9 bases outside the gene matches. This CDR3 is CASSGDRGVGGYEQYF. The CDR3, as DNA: TGCGCCAGCAGTGGGGACAGGGGAGTAGGTGGCTACGAGCAGTACTTC.

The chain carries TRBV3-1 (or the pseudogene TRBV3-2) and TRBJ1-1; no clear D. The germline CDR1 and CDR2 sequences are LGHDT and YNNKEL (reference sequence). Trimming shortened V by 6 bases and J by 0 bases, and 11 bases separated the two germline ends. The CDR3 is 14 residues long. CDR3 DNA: TGTGCCAGCAGGGACTCCAGTTTGAACACTGAAGCTTTCTTT. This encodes CASRDSSLNTEAFF.

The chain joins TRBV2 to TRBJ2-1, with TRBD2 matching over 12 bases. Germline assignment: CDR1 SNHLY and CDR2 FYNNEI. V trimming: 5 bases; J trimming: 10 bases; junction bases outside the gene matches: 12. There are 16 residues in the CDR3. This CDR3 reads CASSPSLAGGGGEQFF. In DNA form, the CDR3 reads TGTGCCAGCAGTCCATCTCTAGCGGGAGGGGGAGGAGAGCAGTTCTTC.

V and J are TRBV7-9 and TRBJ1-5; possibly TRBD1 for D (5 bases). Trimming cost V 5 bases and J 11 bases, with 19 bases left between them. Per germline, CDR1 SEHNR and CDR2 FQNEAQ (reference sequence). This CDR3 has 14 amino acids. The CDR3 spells CASSPGGGLLAQHF. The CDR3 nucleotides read TGTGCCAGCAGCCCTGGGGGGGGATTGCTGGCCCAGCATTTT.

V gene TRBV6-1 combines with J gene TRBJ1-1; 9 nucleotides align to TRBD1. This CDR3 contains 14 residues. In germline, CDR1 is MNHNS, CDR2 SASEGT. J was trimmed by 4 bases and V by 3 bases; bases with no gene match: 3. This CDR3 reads CASSDRTGVTEAFF. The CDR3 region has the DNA TGTGCCAGCAGTGACCGGACAGGGGTCACTGAAGCTTTCTTT.

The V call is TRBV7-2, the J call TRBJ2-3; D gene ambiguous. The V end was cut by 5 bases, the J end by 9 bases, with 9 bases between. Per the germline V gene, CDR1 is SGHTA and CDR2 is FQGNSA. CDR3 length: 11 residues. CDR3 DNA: TGTGCCAGCAGCCCCGAGGTAACGCAGTATTTT. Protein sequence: CASSPEVTQYF. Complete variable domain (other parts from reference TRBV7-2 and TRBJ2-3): GAGVSQSPSNKVTEKGKDVELRCDPISGHTALYWYRQSLGQGLEFLIYFQGNSAPDKSGLPSDRFSAERTGGSVSTLTIQRTQQEDSAVYLCASSPEVTQYFGPGTRLTVL.

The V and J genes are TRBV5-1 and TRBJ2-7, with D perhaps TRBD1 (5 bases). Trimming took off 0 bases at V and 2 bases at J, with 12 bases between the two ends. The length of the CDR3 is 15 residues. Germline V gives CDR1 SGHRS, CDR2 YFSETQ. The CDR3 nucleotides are TGCGCCAGCAGCTTGGCCGGCGGCAGGGCCTACGAGCAGTACTTC. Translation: CASSLAGGRAYEQYF.